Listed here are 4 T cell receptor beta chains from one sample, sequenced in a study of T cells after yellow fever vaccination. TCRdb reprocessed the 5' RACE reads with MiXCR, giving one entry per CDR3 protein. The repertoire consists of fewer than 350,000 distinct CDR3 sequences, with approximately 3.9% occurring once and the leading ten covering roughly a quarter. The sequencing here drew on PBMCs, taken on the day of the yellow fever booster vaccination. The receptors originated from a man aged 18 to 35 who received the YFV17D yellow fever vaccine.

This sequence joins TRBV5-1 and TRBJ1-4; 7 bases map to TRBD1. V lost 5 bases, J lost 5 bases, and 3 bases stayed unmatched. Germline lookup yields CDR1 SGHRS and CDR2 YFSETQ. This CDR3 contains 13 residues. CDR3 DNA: TGCGCCAGCAGGGGGACAGCCAATGAAAAACTGTTTTTT. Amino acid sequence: CASRGTANEKLFF.

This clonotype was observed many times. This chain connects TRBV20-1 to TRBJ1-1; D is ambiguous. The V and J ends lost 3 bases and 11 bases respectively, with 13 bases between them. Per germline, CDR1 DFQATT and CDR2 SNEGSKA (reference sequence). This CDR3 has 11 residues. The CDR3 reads CSASPAPEAFF. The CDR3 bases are TGCAGTGCTAGCCCTGCACCGGAGGCTTTCTTT.

The CDR3 here is CASSLLPGAGNEQFF. Written as DNA, the CDR3 is TGTGCCAGCAGCTTACTTCCGGGGGCGGGGAATGAGCAGTTCTTC. The V and J genes are TRBV7-3 and TRBJ2-1, with D perhaps being TRBD1 or TRBD2 (6 bases each). V was cut by 2 bases and J by 7 bases, with 15 bases left in between. Germline CDR1 and CDR2: SGHTA and FQGTGA. This CDR3 has 15 residues.

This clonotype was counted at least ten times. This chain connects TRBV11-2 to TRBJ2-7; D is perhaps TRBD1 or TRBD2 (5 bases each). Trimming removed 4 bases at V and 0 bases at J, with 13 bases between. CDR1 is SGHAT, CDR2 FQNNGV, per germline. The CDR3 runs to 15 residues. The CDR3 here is CASSSISGTSYEQYF. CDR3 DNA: TGTGCCAGCAGCTCGATTTCCGGGACCTCCTACGAGCAGTACTTC.